A single sample is the source of the 6 T cell receptor beta chains below, sequenced in a study of cytomegalovirus exposure and HLA in healthy donors. Using immunoSEQ multiplex PCR, the repertoire was profiled, and TCRdb retains in-frame clones only, with some absent. The sample holds roughly 68,000 clones; roughly 96% are singletons and the top ten take about 2.4%. Sequenced: PBMCs. These receptors were obtained from a man between 18 and 29 years old in good health and CMV-seronegative.

CDR3 DNA: TGCGCCAGCAGTAGCGGGGGAACCTACGAGCAGTACTTC. It codes for CASSSGGTYEQYF. The J gene is TRBJ2-7, the V gene TRBV10-1; 8 positions match TRBD2. V gave up 5 bases and J gave up 2 bases; unmatched junction bases: 2. The germline V gene encodes CDR1 WNHNN and CDR2 SYGVQD (reference sequence). This CDR3 comprises 13 residues.

The chain uses TRBV2 and TRBJ1-2; D is uncertain. V lost 6 bases and J 3 bases, leaving 11 bases between the germline ends. The CDR3 consists of 13 residues. The germline CDR1 and CDR2 sequences are SNHLY and FYNNEI. The CDR3 loop reads CASSGDWDYGYTF. The CDR3 DNA reads TGTGCCAGCAGCGGGGATTGGGACTATGGCTACACCTTC. The full variable domain, in which reference TRBV2 and TRBJ1-2 provide the parts outside the CDR3, is EPEVTQTPSHQVTQMGQEVILRCVPISNHLYFYWYRQILGQKVEFLVSFYNNEISEKSEIFDDQFSVERPDGSNFTLKIRSTKLEDSAMYFCASSGDWDYGYTFGSGTRLTVV.

The J gene is TRBJ2-1, the V gene TRBV6-1; 7 nucleotides agree with TRBD1. J lost 6 bases, V lost 0 bases, and 5 bases had no gene match. The CDR3 is made up of 15 amino acids. Germline CDR1 and CDR2: MNHNS and SASEGT. The CDR3 coding sequence is TGTGCCAGCAGTGAAGCGACAGGGCCCTCCAATGAGCAGTTCTTC. Residues: CASSEATGPSNEQFF.

The rearrangement joins TRBV2 to TRBJ1-2; 7 bases are shared with TRBD1. V trimming: 8 bases; J trimming: 0 bases; junction bases outside the gene matches: 3. The CDR3 loop spans 13 amino acids. From germline, CDR1 is SNHLY and CDR2 FYNNEI. CDR3 nucleotide sequence: TGTGCCAGCGCGGGACAGACTAACTATGGCTACACCTTC. It codes for CASAGQTNYGYTF.

This chain uses TRBV14 with TRBJ1-2; unclear D gene. Germline values: CDR1 SGHDN, CDR2 FVKESK. This CDR3 spans 15 amino acids. Trimming shortened V by 4 bases and J by 2 bases, and 14 bases separated the two germline ends. The CDR3 region has the DNA TGTGCCAGCAGCCGATCCGGAGACGGAAACTATGGCTACACCTTC. Translated: CASSRSGDGNYGYTF.

V and J are TRBV2 and TRBJ2-1; a weak D match, TRBD1 (5 bases). Trimming left V 3 bases short and J 5 bases short, with 14 bases between. The CDR3 totals 15 residues. CDR1 and CDR2 from the germline V gene are SNHLY and FYNNEI. The CDR3: CASSDRQGKDNEQFF. The CDR3 DNA reads as TGTGCCAGCAGTGATAGGCAGGGTAAGGACAATGAGCAGTTCTTC.